This is a list of T cell receptor beta chains from one sample in a study of shared clonotypes between healthy human individuals. Sequencing was performed with immunoSEQ multiplex PCR; in TCRdb, only in-frame clones are kept and a portion is missing. The sample comprises roughly 1.4 million clones, approximately 98.5% of which are singletons, and around 0.33% rests with the top ten. The sequenced material came from naive CD4+ T cells sorted from blood. The receptors shown here come from a man aged 30 to 39 in good health. Both conserved end residues are part of each CDR3. A D gene is named only where the DNA matches it firmly. Clone size is stated in some rows and not others, as once, few, many or a class when expanded.

CDR3aa	CDR3nt	j_gene	abundance	v_gene	d_gene
CASSFDRGPETQYF	TGTGCCAGCAGCTTCGACAGGGGACCCGAGACCCAGTACTTC	TRBJ2-5	NA	TRBV7-2	TRBD1
CASSAAGTGVDF	TGTGCCAGCAGTGCGGCCGGGACAGGGGTTGACTTT	TRBJ1-1	NA	TRBV28	TRBD1
CASSLDPSGRPGELFF	TGCGCCAGCAGCTTGGATCCTAGCGGGAGACCCGGGGAGCTGTTTTTT	TRBJ2-2	NA	TRBV5-1	TRBD2
CASSSPGQREMNTGELFF	TGTGCCAGCAGCTCGCCGGGACAGCGGGAAATGAACACCGGGGAGCTGTTTTTT	TRBJ2-2	NA	TRBV5-4	NA
CASSLQFDRGGETQYF	TGCGCCAGCAGCTTACAGTTTGACAGGGGAGGTGAGACCCAGTACTTC	TRBJ2-5	NA	TRBV5-1	TRBD1
CASSPLGSRTSYEQYF	TGTGCCAGCTCACCACTTGGGTCGCGAACTTCCTACGAGCAGTACTTC	TRBJ2-7	NA	TRBV18	NA
CASSPGLAGEQYF	TGTGCCAGCAGTCCTGGTCTGGCCGGCGAGCAGTACTTC	TRBJ2-7	once	TRBV28	NA
CASSHGTSYEQYF	TGTGCCAGCAGCCATGGGACCTCCTACGAGCAGTACTTC	TRBJ2-7	NA	TRBV6-5	NA
CASSETRDLDGYTF	TGTGCCAGCAGTGAAACCAGGGATCTAGACGGCTACACCTTC	TRBJ1-2	NA	TRBV2	NA
CASSSGQGGYNEQFF	TGTGCCAGCAGCTCGGGACAGGGAGGGTACAATGAGCAGTTCTTC	TRBJ2-1	NA	TRBV5-4	TRBD1
CASSKGVNTEAFF	TGTGCCAGCAGCAAAGGGGTGAACACTGAAGCTTTCTTT	TRBJ1-1	NA	TRBV21-1	NA
CASRQGFGEQYF	TGCGCCAGTCGACAGGGCTTTGGCGAGCAGTACTTC	TRBJ2-7	NA	TRBV10-2	TRBD1
CASSVVPGGKETQYF	TGTGCCAGCAGCGTAGTGCCAGGGGGTAAGGAGACCCAGTACTTC	TRBJ2-5	once	TRBV9	TRBD1
CASSTSGSYEQYF	TGCGCCAGCAGTACTAGCGGGAGCTACGAGCAGTACTTC	TRBJ2-7	NA	TRBV4-3	TRBD2
CASRRQTGNTEAFF	TGTGCCAGCAGGAGGCAGACAGGGAACACTGAAGCTTTCTTT	TRBJ1-1	NA	TRBV6-1	NA
CASSGGASGSYIQYF	TGTGCCAGCAGTGGGGGGGCTAGCGGGAGCTACATTCAGTACTTC	TRBJ2-4	NA	TRBV2	TRBD2
CASHRDYGYTF	TGTGCCAGCCACCGGGATTATGGCTACACCTTC	TRBJ1-2	NA	TRBV6-1	NA
CASSSGQVDNEQFF	TGCGCCAGCAGCTCCGGACAGGTGGACAATGAGCAGTTCTTC	TRBJ2-1	NA	TRBV5-1	TRBD1
CASSLRGGGTNEKLFF	TGTGCCAGCAGTTTACGAGGGGGCGGAACTAATGAAAAACTGTTTTTT	TRBJ1-4	NA	TRBV28	TRBD1
CASSLRMPFSGQTISYEQYF	TGTGCCAGCAGTCTCCGAATGCCCTTTAGTGGACAGACGATCTCCTACGAGCAGTACTTC	TRBJ2-7	NA	TRBV27	NA
CASSPGEGYNEQFF	TGCGCCAGCAGCCCGGGGGAAGGCTACAATGAGCAGTTCTTC	TRBJ2-1	NA	TRBV5-1	NA
CASSTGGTQYF	TGTGCCAGCAGTACCGGTGGTACGCAGTATTTT	TRBJ2-3	NA	TRBV2	NA
CASSEGTASGEQYF	TGCGCCAGCAGCGAGGGGACGGCCTCGGGGGAGCAGTACTTC	TRBJ2-7	NA	TRBV5-1	NA
CASSPLPSGSSTDTQYF	TGTGCCAGCTCACCACTGCCTAGCGGGTCTAGCACAGATACGCAGTATTTT	TRBJ2-3	NA	TRBV18	TRBD2
CASSFEGRSYGYTF	TGTGCCAGCAGCTTTGAGGGTCGGTCGTATGGCTACACCTTC	TRBJ1-2	NA	TRBV7-9	NA
CASSPGLAGTGELFF	TGTGCCAGCAGCCCGGGACTAGCGGGGACCGGGGAGCTGTTTTTT	TRBJ2-2	NA	TRBV5-6	TRBD2
CASSPAGELFF	TGTGCCAGCTCACCAGCCGGGGAGCTGTTTTTT	TRBJ2-2	once	TRBV18	NA
CASSPTGGDTEAFF	TGTGCCAGCTCACCAACGGGGGGGGACACTGAAGCTTTCTTT	TRBJ1-1	NA	TRBV18	NA
CASSSRDGFTDTQYF	TGTGCCAGCAGCTCGAGGGACGGATTCACAGATACGCAGTATTTT	TRBJ2-3	NA	TRBV9	NA
CASSAGPYLGTGELFF	TGTGCCAGCAGCGCAGGACCGTACTTGGGGACCGGGGAGCTGTTTTTT	TRBJ2-2	NA	TRBV5-4	NA
CASSEGLAETYEQYF	TGCGCCAGCAGCGAGGGACTAGCGGAGACCTACGAGCAGTACTTC	TRBJ2-7	NA	TRBV5-1	TRBD2
CASSSQGSDTQYF	TGTGCCAGCAGCTCGCAGGGTTCAGATACGCAGTATTTT	TRBJ2-3	NA	TRBV7-2	NA
CAWGLNEQFF	TGTGCCTGGGGTCTGAATGAGCAGTTCTTC	TRBJ2-1	NA	TRBV30	NA
CASGVAGTVTQYF	TGTGCCAGCGGGGTAGCGGGAACAGTTACGCAGTATTTT	TRBJ2-3	NA	TRBV5-6	TRBD2
CSARKATQYF	TGCAGTGCCCGGAAGGCCACGCAGTATTTT	TRBJ2-3	NA	TRBV20-1	NA
CASSLLPNEKLFF	TGTGCCAGCAGCTTGTTACCTAATGAAAAACTGTTTTTT	TRBJ1-4	NA	TRBV5-5	NA
CASSPESTDTQYF	TGTGCCAGCTCACCCGAGAGCACAGATACGCAGTATTTT	TRBJ2-3	once	TRBV18	NA
CASSYLAGPHTDTQYF	TGTGCCAGCAGCTACTTAGCGGGTCCCCACACAGATACGCAGTATTTT	TRBJ2-3	NA	TRBV9	TRBD2
CASSLGGTAVFGNTIYF	TGTGCCAGCAGTTTGGGCGGGACAGCGGTTTTTGGAAACACCATATATTTT	TRBJ1-3	NA	TRBV28	TRBD1
CASSLAPSGSYEQYF	TGTGCCAGCAGCTTGGCCCCGTCGGGTTCCTACGAGCAGTACTTC	TRBJ2-7	NA	TRBV5-5	NA
CASSPLGQRSFYEQYF	TGTGCCAGCTCACCCCTCGGACAGAGGTCCTTTTACGAGCAGTACTTC	TRBJ2-7	NA	TRBV18	NA
CASSEVLAGVSYEQYF	TGTGCCAGCAGTGAAGTCCTAGCGGGAGTATCGTACGAGCAGTACTTC	TRBJ2-7	NA	TRBV6-1	TRBD2
CASSQRVAGGPGDTQYF	TGTGCCAGCAGCCAGAGGGTGGCGGGAGGGCCGGGGGATACGCAGTATTTT	TRBJ2-3	once	TRBV7-2	TRBD2
CASSLQGGNGETQYF	TGTGCCAGCAGCTTACAAGGAGGGAATGGAGAGACCCAGTACTTC	TRBJ2-5	NA	TRBV7-3	NA
CASSLLGAAHNEQFF	TGTGCCAGCAGTCTCCTCGGGGCGGCCCACAATGAGCAGTTCTTC	TRBJ2-1	NA	TRBV28	NA
CASSESGPINQPQHF	TGTGCCAGCAGTGAATCGGGTCCGATCAATCAGCCCCAGCATTTT	TRBJ1-5	NA	TRBV6-1	NA
CASSQDRGEPLPLAKNIQYF	TGCGCCAGCAGCCAAGATCGGGGAGAACCTCTCCCTCTAGCCAAAAACATTCAGTACTTC	TRBJ2-4	NA	TRBV4-1	NA
CASSALADSYEQYF	TGTGCCAGCAGTGCGCTAGCGGACTCCTACGAGCAGTACTTC	TRBJ2-7	NA	TRBV28	TRBD2
CASSQQGTGIRNEQFF	TGTGCCAGCAGCCAACAGGGGACAGGGATTAGAAATGAGCAGTTCTTC	TRBJ2-1	NA	TRBV14	TRBD1
CASSLQRDTSPKYGYTF	TGTGCCAGCAGCCTCCAACGGGACACCTCCCCGAAGTATGGCTACACCTTC	TRBJ1-2	NA	TRBV7-8	NA
CASSGQFNEQFF	TGTGCCAGCAGCGGACAGTTCAATGAGCAGTTCTTC	TRBJ2-1	NA	TRBV28	NA
CASSEGQPQETQYF	TGTGCCAGCAGTGAAGGACAGCCCCAAGAGACCCAGTACTTC	TRBJ2-5	NA	TRBV2	NA
CASSPTGAGANVLTF	TGTGCCAGCAGCCCAACAGGTGCTGGGGCCAACGTCCTGACTTTC	TRBJ2-6	NA	TRBV7-6	NA
CASSGGYRGKNTEAFF	TGCGCCAGCAGCGGGGGTTACCGGGGGAAGAACACTGAAGCTTTCTTT	TRBJ1-1	NA	TRBV5-1	NA